Below are 19 T cell receptor beta chains sequenced from a single sample in a study of CD8 T cells in Susac syndrome. With random hexamers, roughly 0.45 to 1 ug RNA was reverse transcribed. TCRdb re-called the immunoSEQ multiplex PCR reads through MiXCR, storing one row per CDR3 protein. The sample consists of some 300,000 distinct CDR3 sequences, 85% of them appearing once. Sequenced input: CD8+ T cells from PBMCs. The source is a human donor with multiple sclerosis.

J is TRBJ2-3 and V is TRBV5-1, with 7 bases lining up with TRBD2. The CDR3 runs 16 residues. The V gene's germline CDR1 is SGHRS and CDR2 YFSETQ. The V gene end was trimmed by 3 bases and the J gene end by 3 bases; junction bases not matched to a gene: 10. The CDR3 DNA reads TGCGCCAGCAGCTCTGTAGCGGGCCTCGGTACAGATACGCAGTATTTT. Protein sequence: CASSSVAGLGTDTQYF.

The V and J genes are TRBV28 and TRBJ2-7, with no clear D. The germline gives CDR1 MDHEN, CDR2 SYDVKM. Trimming shortened V by 2 bases and J by 5 bases, and 7 bases separated the two germline ends. The CDR3 contains 12 residues. CDR3 DNA: TGTGCCAGCAGTTTAGATTTCCACGAGCAGTACTTC. Amino acid sequence: CASSLDFHEQYF.

J is TRBJ2-1 and V is TRBV20-1; D is ambiguous. V was trimmed by 4 bases and J by 5 bases, leaving 30 bases between them. The CDR3 runs 19 residues. Germline V gives CDR1 DFQATT, CDR2 SNEGSKA (reference sequence). The CDR3 spells CSATPPQNPGFQNDNEQFF. The CDR3 coding sequence is TGCAGTGCTACCCCCCCACAAAACCCCGGGTTTCAAAACGACAATGAGCAGTTCTTC.

This rearrangement joins TRBV13 to TRBJ2-5; possible D gene TRBD2, 7 bases. V lost 4 bases, J lost 3 bases, and 12 bases lay in between. Germline CDR1 reads PRHDT; CDR2 reads FYEKMQ (reference sequence). The CDR3 spans 14 residues. For the CDR3, the DNA is TGTGCCAGCAGCTGGAGGGGGGGAAAAGAGACCCAGTACTTC. It codes for CASSWRGGKETQYF.

The gene calls are TRBV19 and TRBJ2-7; D remains ambiguous. The V end was cut by 1 base, the J end by 3 bases, with 7 bases between. The CDR3 consists of 13 residues. CDR1 LNHDA and CDR2 SQIVND come from the germline V gene (reference sequence). The CDR3 DNA is TGTGCCAGTAGTATAGCGGCTAGCTACGAGCAGTACTTC. This gives the protein CASSIAASYEQYF. The full variable domain, in which reference TRBV19 and TRBJ2-7 provide the parts outside the CDR3, is DGGITQSPKYLFRKEGQNVTLSCEQNLNHDAMYWYRQDPGQGLRLIYYSQIVNDFQKGDIAEGYSVSREKKESFPLTVTSAQKNPTAFYLCASSIAASYEQYFGPGTRLTVT.

The rearrangement links TRBV7-9 to TRBJ2-2; tentative D call: TRBD1 (6 bases). Germline V CDR1 and CDR2: SEHNR, FQNEAQ (reference sequence). Trimming shortened V by 4 bases and J by 7 bases, and 13 bases separated the two germline ends. There are 14 residues in the CDR3. CDR3 protein: CASSSNRVGGELFF. In nucleotides, the CDR3 is TGTGCCAGCAGCTCCAACAGGGTTGGCGGGGAGCTGTTTTTT.

This chain links TRBV25-1 with TRBJ1-1; the D gene is possibly TRBD1 (6 bases). Germline V gene data show CDR1 as MGHDK and CDR2 as SYGVNS. This CDR3 has 13 amino acids. The germline V and J ends were trimmed by 2 bases and 8 bases, with 12 bases remaining between them. The CDR3, as DNA: TGTGCCAGCAGTGAACCAGGGGATGACGAAGCTTTCTTT. Its translation is CASSEPGDDEAFF.

The chain carries TRBV27 and TRBJ2-7; D unclear. The CDR3 length is 13 residues. CDR1 and CDR2 from the germline V gene are MNHEY and SMNVEV (reference sequence). Trimming stripped 3 bases from V and 4 bases from J, with 10 bases between. As DNA, the CDR3 is TGTGCCAGCAGTTTTCGGCCACGGTACGAGCAGTACTTC. Translated: CASSFRPRYEQYF.

The rearrangement joins TRBV28 to TRBJ2-4, with TRBD2 matching 16 bases. J was trimmed by 7 bases and V by 5 bases; bases with no gene match: 5. CDR3 size: 16 residues. Germline V lookup: CDR1 MDHEN, CDR2 SYDVKM. CDR3 DNA: TGTGCCAGCAGTAAAGGGACTAGCGGGAGGGGGAACATTCAGTACTTC. This gives the protein CASSKGTSGRGNIQYF.

The chain has TRBV6-5 and TRBJ2-7; no clear D. Germline loops: CDR1 MNHEY, CDR2 SVGAGI. The germline V and J ends were trimmed by 2 bases and 0 bases, with 8 bases remaining between them. CDR3 length: 14 amino acids. The CDR3 reads CASSYGQLSYEQYF. The CDR3 DNA sequence: TGTGCCAGCAGTTACGGGCAACTCTCCTACGAGCAGTACTTC.

The rearrangement joins TRBV12-3 or TRBV12-4 to TRBJ2-2; the match to TRBD2 covers 11 bases. Trimming removed 5 bases from V and 5 bases from J; junction bases left unmatched: 10. The CDR3 is made up of 17 amino acids. The CDR3 spells CASSPFLAGGGTGELFF. The CDR3 coding sequence is TGTGCCAGCAGTCCCTTTCTAGCGGGGGGAGGTACCGGGGAGCTGTTTTTT.

The rearrangement joins TRBV7-9 to TRBJ1-2; 8 nucleotides match TRBD1. Germline V gene data show CDR1 as SEHNR and CDR2 as FQNEAQ (reference sequence). This CDR3 region has 14 residues. Trimming cost V 4 bases and J 8 bases; bases outside gene matches: 9. As DNA, the CDR3 is TGTGCCAGCAGCTACGGGACAGGACCGGGGGGCTACACCTTC. Translation: CASSYGTGPGGYTF.

In this sample, this clonotype turned up a few times. The genes are TRBV6-6 and TRBJ2-4; D gene unclear. The CDR3 runs to 15 residues. V was cut by 3 bases and J by 3 bases, with 12 bases left in between. Germline V gene data show CDR1 as MNHNY and CDR2 as SVGAGI (reference sequence). Here the CDR3 reads CASSYHDVDKNIQYF. CDR3 sequence (DNA): TGTGCCAGCAGTTATCATGACGTAGACAAAAACATTCAGTACTTC.

This chain uses TRBV7-3 with TRBJ2-1; 12 nucleotides agree with TRBD2. V lost 5 bases and J lost 10; bases outside the gene matches: 15. CDR3 size: 17 residues. Per germline, CDR1 SGHTA and CDR2 FQGTGA. The CDR3 nucleotides are TGTGCCAGCAGCCAAGGACTAGCGGGACCAATTGGCGGGGAGCAGTTCTTC. It yields the protein CASSQGLAGPIGGEQFF.

In DNA form, the CDR3 reads TGTGCCAGCAGTCCTACGGGACAGTACTACGAGCAGTACTTC. Its protein product is CASSPTGQYYEQYF. This rearrangement joins TRBV28 to TRBJ2-7; 7 nucleotides line up with TRBD1. V lost 5 bases, J lost 3 bases, and 7 bases stayed unmatched. This CDR3 spans 14 amino acids. Germline CDR1 MDHEN, CDR2 SYDVKM.

The CDR3 nucleotides are TGCAGTGGGCGGGCTAGCGGAAGCTACGAGCAGTACTTC. Residues: CSGRASGSYEQYF. The chain links TRBV20-1 to TRBJ2-7; 7 nucleotides match TRBD2. The CDR3 totals 13 residues. J gave up 3 bases and V 7 bases, and 9 bases lay outside the gene matches. Germline CDR1 DFQATT, CDR2 SNEGSKA (reference sequence).

This clonotype is a singleton in its sample. This chain joins TRBV12-3 or TRBV12-4 and TRBJ1-5; 7 bases align to TRBD1. This CDR3 has 16 amino acids. Trimming removed 6 bases from V and 4 bases from J; junction bases left unmatched: 12. The chain's CDR3 is CASSLGQPVPNQPQHF. CDR3 in DNA: TGTGCCAGCAGCTTGGGACAGCCAGTTCCAAATCAGCCCCAGCATTTT.

The gene calls are TRBV28 and TRBJ2-2; TRBD2 aligns across 9 bases. From germline, CDR1 is MDHEN and CDR2 SYDVKM. Germline trimming cut 4 bases from V and 7 bases from J; bases unmatched to any gene: 7. This CDR3 contains 15 residues. This CDR3 is CASSSWASGIGELFF. As DNA, the CDR3 is TGTGCCAGCAGTTCTTGGGCTAGCGGGATCGGGGAGCTGTTTTTT.

The rearrangement uses TRBV28 and TRBJ2-5, with TRBD2 matching over 11 bases. The V gene's germline CDR1 is MDHEN and CDR2 SYDVKM. The CDR3 is made up of 17 amino acids. V shed 3 bases, J shed 4 bases, and the junction held 10 bases outside the gene matches. The DNA for the CDR3 is TGTGCCAGCAGTTTCGCGACTAGCGGGGTGGGTAGAGAGACCCAGTACTTC. Its protein is CASSFATSGVGRETQYF. Together with reference TRBV28 and TRBJ2-5, the CDR3 gives the full variable domain: DVKVTQSSRYLVKRTGEKVFLECVQDMDHENMFWYRQDPGLGLRLIYFSYDVKMKEKGDIPEGYSVSREKKERFSLILESASTNQTSMYLCASSFATSGVGRETQYFGPGTRLLVL.